This TCR beta chain was observed in a study of Tregs in tolerant kidney transplant recipients. TCRdb's copy holds only in-frame clones and misses some; the assay was immunoSEQ multiplex PCR. This sample has over 60,000 clones, with approximately 91% found just once. Turning to this clone: Its antigen is not identified.

The CDR3 is made up of 14 amino acids. The V end was cut by 3 bases, the J end by 1 base, with 9 bases between. In germline, CDR1 is SGHTA, CDR2 FQGNSA. Thawed PBMCs were FACS-sorted into unstimulated CD4+CD25+CD127- regulatory T cells, CD4+CD25- non-regulatory cells, CD4 and CD8 cells. Study findings and constraints: Few patients were studied, so findings need validation in larger groups.

The V call is TRBV7-2, the J call TRBJ2-5, with D maybe TRBD2 (6 bases). This receptor was obtained from a human donor who received a combined kidney and bone marrow transplant. Specimen: CD4+ T cells from blood, collected before the transplant. This chain's CDR3 is CASSLGGSQETQYF. CDR3 bases: TGTGCCAGCAGCTTGGGGGGTAGCCAAGAGACCCAGTACTTC. Supplemented by reference TRBV7-2 and TRBJ2-5, the full variable domain reads GAGVSQSPSNKVTEKGKDVELRCDPISGHTALYWYRQSLGQGLEFLIYFQGNSAPDKSGLPSDRFSAERTGGSVSTLTIQRTQQEDSAVYLCASSLGGSQETQYFGPGTRLLVL.